This TCR beta chain was identified in a study of early T cells in non-severe SARS-CoV-2 infection. Germline CDR1 is SGHRS and CDR2 is YFSETQ. The CDR3 has 13 residues. Trimming removed 3 bases at V and 3 bases at J, with 10 bases between. Individual cDNA molecules each received unique molecular identifiers attached to them. MiXCR, run by TCRdb on the 5' RACE reads, gives a single entry per CDR3 protein. The sample includes about 30,000 distinct CDR3 sequences, more than 4.5% of them seen just once. This clonotype appeared many times. The sample was whole blood. V is TRBV5-1 and J is TRBJ2-7, with D possibly matching TRBD2 (5 bases). The TCR originated in an adult who was a healthcare worker with PCR-confirmed SARS-CoV-2 infection or an uninfected control (not recorded which). CDR3 region: CASSSSGNYEQYF. The CDR3 nucleotides are TGCGCCAGCAGCTCGTCCGGGAACTACGAGCAGTACTTC. Filled out from reference TRBV5-1 and TRBJ2-7, the complete variable domain reads KAGVTQTPRYLIKTRGQQVTLSCSPISGHRSVSWYQQTPGQGLQFLFEYFSETQRNKGNFPGRFSGRQFSNSRSEMNVSTLELGDSALYLCASSSSGNYEQYFGPGTRLTVT.